This T cell receptor (beta chain) was retrieved from a study of T cell responses to AZD1222 COVID-19 vaccine. Study-level points and caveats: The study reported that nearly half of spike-specific TCRs target unmutated variant regions. Donors were largely white British and mainly female; clonal diversity was possibly underestimated. CD4 TCRs linked to vaccination spanned spike, dominating at 160-218 and 743-854.

Produced via immunoSEQ multiplex PCR; TCRdb's table is partial and in-frame only. Here the sample spans approximately 140,000 clones, approximately 90% being singletons. V was trimmed by 5 bases and J by 6 bases, leaving 11 bases between them. This CDR3 comprises 12 residues. CDR1 and CDR2 (germline): SGHDN, FVKESK. Remarks on this clone: Its specificity is not known.

This specimen consisted of peripheral blood, obtained 28 days after the second AZD1222 dose. The sequence was collected from an adult who received the AZD1222 COVID-19 vaccine. The chain carries TRBV14 and TRBJ2-7, with TRBD1 as a possible D gene (6 bases). The CDR3 reads CASSNRVGEQYF. DNA for the CDR3: TGTGCCAGCAGCAACAGGGTAGGCGAGCAGTACTTC.